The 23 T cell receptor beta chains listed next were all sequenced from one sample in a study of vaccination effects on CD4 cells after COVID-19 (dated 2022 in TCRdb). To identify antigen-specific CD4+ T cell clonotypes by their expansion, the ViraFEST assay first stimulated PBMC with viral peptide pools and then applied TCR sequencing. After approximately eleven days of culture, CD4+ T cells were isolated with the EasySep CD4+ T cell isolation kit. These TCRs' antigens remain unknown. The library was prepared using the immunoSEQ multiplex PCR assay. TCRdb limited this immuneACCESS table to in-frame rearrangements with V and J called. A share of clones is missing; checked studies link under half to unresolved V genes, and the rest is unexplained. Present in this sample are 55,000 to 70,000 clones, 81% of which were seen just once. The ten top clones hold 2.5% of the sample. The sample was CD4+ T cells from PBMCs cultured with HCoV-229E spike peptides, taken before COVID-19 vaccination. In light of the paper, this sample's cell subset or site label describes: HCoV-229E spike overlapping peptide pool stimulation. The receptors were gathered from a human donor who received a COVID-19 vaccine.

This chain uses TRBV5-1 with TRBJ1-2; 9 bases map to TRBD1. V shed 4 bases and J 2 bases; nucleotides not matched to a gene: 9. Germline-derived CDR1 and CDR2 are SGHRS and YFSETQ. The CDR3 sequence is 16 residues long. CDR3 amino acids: CASSNGRGQGNYGYTF. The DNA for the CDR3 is TGCGCCAGCAGCAACGGACGCGGACAGGGGAACTATGGCTACACCTTC.

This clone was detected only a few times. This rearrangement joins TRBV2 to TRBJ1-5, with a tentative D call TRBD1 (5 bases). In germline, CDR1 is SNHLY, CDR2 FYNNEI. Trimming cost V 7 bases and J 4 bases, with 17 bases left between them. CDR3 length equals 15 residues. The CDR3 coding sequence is TGTGCCAGCACCGGCCAGGGAGTAGGTAATCAGCCCCAGCATTTT. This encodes CASTGQGVGNQPQHF.

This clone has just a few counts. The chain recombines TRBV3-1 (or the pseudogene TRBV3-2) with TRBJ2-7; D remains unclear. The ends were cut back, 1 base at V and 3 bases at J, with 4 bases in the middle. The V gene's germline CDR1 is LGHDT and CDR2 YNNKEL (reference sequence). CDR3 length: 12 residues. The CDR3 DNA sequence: TGTGCCAGCAGCCAAGGGGGCTACGAGCAGTACGTC. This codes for CASSQGGYEQYV.

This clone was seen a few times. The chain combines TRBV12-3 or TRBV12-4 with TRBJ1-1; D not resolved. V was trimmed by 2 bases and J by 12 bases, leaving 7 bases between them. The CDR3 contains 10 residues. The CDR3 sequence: CASSLFRTFF. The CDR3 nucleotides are TGTGCCAGCAGTTTATTCAGGACTTTCTTT.

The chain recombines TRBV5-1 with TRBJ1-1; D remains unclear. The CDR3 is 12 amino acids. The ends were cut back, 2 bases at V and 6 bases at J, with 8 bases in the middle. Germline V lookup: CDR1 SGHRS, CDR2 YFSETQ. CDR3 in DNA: TGCGCCAGCAGCTTAGGACGTTCTGAAGCTTTCTTT. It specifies CASSLGRSEAFF.

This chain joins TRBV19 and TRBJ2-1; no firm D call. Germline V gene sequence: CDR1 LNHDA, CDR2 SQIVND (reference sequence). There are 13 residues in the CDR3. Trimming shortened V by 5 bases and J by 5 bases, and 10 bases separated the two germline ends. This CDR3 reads CASSRNRDNEQFF. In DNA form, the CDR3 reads TGTGCCAGTAGTCGGAACAGAGACAATGAGCAGTTCTTC.

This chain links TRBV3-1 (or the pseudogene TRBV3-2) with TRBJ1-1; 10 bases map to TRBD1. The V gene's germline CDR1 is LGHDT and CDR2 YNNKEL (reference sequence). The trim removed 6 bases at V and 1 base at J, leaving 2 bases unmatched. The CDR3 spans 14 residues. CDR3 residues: CASRRQGANTEAFF. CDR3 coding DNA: TGTGCCAGCAGGAGACAGGGGGCGAACACTGAAGCTTTCTTT.

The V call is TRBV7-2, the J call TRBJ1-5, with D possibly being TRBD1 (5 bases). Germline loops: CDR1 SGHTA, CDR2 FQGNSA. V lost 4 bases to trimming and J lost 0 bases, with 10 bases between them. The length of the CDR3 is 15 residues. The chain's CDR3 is CASSSQGVSNQPQHF. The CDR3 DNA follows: TGTGCCAGCAGCTCCCAAGGGGTTAGCAATCAGCCCCAGCATTTT.

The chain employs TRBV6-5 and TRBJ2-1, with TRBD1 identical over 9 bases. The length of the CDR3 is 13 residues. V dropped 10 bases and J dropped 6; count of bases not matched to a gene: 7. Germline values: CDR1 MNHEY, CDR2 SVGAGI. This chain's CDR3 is CANRDRVPNEQFF. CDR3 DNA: TGTGCCAACCGGGACAGGGTCCCCAATGAGCAGTTCTTC.

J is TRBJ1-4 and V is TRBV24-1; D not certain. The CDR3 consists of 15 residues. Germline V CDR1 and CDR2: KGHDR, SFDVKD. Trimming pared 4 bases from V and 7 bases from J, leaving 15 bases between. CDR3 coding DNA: TGTGCCACCAGTGACCCCCTGGGAGGAGGTGAAAAACTGTTTTTT. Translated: CATSDPLGGGEKLFF.

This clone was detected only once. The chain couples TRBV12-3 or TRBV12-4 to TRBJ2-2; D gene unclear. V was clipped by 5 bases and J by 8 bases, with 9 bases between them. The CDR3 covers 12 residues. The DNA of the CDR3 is TGTGCCAGCAGTCTCTCAGTTGGGGAGCTGTTTTTT. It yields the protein CASSLSVGELFF.

CDR3 in amino acids: CASRNRGLSTDTQYF. The CDR3 nucleotides read TGTGCCAGCAGGAACAGGGGCCTGAGCACAGATACGCAGTATTTT. This rearrangement joins TRBV6-5 to TRBJ2-3; 7 bases agree with TRBD1. This CDR3 contains 15 residues. Germline CDR1 reads MNHEY; CDR2 reads SVGAGI. Unmatched junction bases numbered 6, after V lost 6 bases and J lost 0 bases.

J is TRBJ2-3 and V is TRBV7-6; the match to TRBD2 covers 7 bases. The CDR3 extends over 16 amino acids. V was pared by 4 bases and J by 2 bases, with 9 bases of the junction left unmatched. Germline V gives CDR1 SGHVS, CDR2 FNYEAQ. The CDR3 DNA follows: TGTGCCAGCAGCTCCCTTAGCGGGTCCAACACAGATACGCAGTATTTT. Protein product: CASSSLSGSNTDTQYF. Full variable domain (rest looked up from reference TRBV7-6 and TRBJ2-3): GAGVSQSPRYKVTKRGQDVALRCDPISGHVSLYWYRQALGQGPEFLTYFNYEAQQDKSGLPNDRFSAERPEGSISTLTIQRTEQRDSAMYRCASSSLSGSNTDTQYFGPGTRLTVL.

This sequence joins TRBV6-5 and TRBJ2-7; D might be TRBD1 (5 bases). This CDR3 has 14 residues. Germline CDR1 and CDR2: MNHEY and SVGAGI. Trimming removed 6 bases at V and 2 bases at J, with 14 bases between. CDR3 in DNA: TGTGCCAGCAGCCCCGGACACAGACCCTACGAGCAGTACGTC. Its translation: CASSPGHRPYEQYV.

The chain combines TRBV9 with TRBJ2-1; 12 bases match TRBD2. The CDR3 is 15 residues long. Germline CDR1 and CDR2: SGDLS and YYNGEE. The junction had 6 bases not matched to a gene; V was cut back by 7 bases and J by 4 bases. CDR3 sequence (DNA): TGTGCCAGCGCCGCTAGCGGGGGGGGATACAATGAGCAGTTCTTC. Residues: CASAASGGGYNEQFF.

The CDR3 protein is CASSPIKFRVEQYV. The CDR3 nucleotides are TGTGCCAGCAGTCCCATTAAATTTAGGGTCGAGCAGTACGTC. J is TRBJ2-7 and V is TRBV6-5; D is uncertain. This CDR3 has 14 amino acids. V lost 5 bases and J 6 bases, leaving 17 bases between the germline ends. The germline gives CDR1 MNHEY, CDR2 SVGAGI.

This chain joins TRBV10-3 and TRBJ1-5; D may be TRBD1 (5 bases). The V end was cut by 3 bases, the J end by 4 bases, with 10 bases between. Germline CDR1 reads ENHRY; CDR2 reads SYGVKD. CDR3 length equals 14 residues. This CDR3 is CAISDGGWNQPQHF. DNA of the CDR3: TGTGCCATCAGTGATGGGGGTTGGAATCAGCCCCAGCATTTT.

The CDR3 here is CASSSGTGTYEQYV. The CDR3 region has the DNA TGCGCCAGCAGCTCCGGAACAGGAACCTACGAGCAGTACGTC. The rearrangement links TRBV5-1 to TRBJ2-7; D may be TRBD1 (5 bases). The V end lost 3 bases, the J end lost 2 bases, and 12 bases lay between the germline ends. There are 14 residues in the CDR3. Germline V gene sequence: CDR1 SGHRS, CDR2 YFSETQ.

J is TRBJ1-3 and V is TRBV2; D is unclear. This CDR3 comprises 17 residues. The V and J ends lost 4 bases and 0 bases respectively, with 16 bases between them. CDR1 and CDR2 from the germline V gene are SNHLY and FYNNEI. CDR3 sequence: CASSGFLGGGSGNTIYF. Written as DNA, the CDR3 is TGTGCCAGCAGTGGGTTTTTAGGCGGAGGCTCTGGAAACACCATATATTTT.

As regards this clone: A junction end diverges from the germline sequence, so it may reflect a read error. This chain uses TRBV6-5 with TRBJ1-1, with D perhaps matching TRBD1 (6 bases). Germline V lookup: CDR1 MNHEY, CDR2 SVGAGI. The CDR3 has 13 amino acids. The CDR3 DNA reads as TGCACCGGGACACCGCAACTGAACACTGAAGCTTTCTTT. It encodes CTGTPQLNTEAFF.

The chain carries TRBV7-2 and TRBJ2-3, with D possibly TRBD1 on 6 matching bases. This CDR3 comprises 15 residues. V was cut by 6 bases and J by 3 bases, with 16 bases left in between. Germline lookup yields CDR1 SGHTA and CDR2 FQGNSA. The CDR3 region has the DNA TGTGCCAGCAGTCAACAGGGTTGGGGGACAGATACGCAGTATTTT. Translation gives CASSQQGWGTDTQYF.

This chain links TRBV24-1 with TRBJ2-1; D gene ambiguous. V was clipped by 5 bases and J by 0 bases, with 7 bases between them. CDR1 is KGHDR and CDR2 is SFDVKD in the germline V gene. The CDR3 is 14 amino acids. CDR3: CATSAPHSYNEQFF. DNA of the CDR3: TGTGCCACCAGTGCCCCCCACTCCTACAATGAGCAGTTCTTC.

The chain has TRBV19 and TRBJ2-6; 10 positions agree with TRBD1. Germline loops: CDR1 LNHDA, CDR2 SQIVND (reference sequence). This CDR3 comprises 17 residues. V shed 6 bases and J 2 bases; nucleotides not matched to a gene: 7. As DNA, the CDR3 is TGTGCCAGTAGCACCGGGACAGGGGTTGCTGGGGCCAACGTCCTGACTTTC. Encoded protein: CASSTGTGVAGANVLTF. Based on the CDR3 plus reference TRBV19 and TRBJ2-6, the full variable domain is DGGITQSPKYLFRKEGQNVTLSCEQNLNHDAMYWYRQDPGQGLRLIYYSQIVNDFQKGDIAEGYSVSREKKESFPLTVTSAQKNPTAFYLCASSTGTGVAGANVLTFGAGSRLTVL.